This T cell receptor beta chain derives from a study of cytomegalovirus exposure and HLA in healthy donors. The study, taken as a whole, reports: Relative to equally common others, HLA-associated TCR beta chains showed greater clonal expansion in a later analysis.

Researchers ran the PCR with 60 Vbeta and 13 Jbeta primers. Some clones are missing from TCRdb's copy, which holds only in-frame ones; the method was immunoSEQ multiplex PCR. This table has under 200,000 clones, approximately 80% appearing once. Healthy bone marrow donors supplied every sample. The junction had 9 bases not matched to a gene; V was cut back by 4 bases and J by 7 bases. This CDR3 is 16 amino acids long. CDR1 is KGHSH and CDR2 is LQKENI in the germline V gene. Worth noting for this clone: Its specificity is not known.

This clonotype was obtained from a woman aged 18 to 35 in good health and CMV-seronegative. The V gene is TRBV18, the J gene TRBJ2-1; 11 bases align to TRBD2. The sequencing sample was made of PBMCs. CDR3 DNA sequence: TGTGCCAGCTCACGCGGGACTAGCGGCCAGGGGAATGAGCAGTTCTTC. Its protein is CASSRGTSGQGNEQFF.